These 26 T cell receptor beta chains were all obtained from the same sample, sequenced in a study of PD-L1 blockade in urothelial cancer. As to time point: pretreatment peripheral blood. Using immunoSEQ multiplex PCR, the repertoire was profiled, and TCRdb retains in-frame clones only, with some absent. The profile shows 15,000 to 20,000 clones, around 89% of them singletons. Source: PBMCs, taken around atezolizumab (anti-PD-L1) treatment. These receptors all stem from a man aged 65 to 85 with urothelial cancer.

In this sample, this clone turned up once. The chain is built from TRBV28 and TRBJ2-7, with TRBD2 identical over 8 bases. Germline assignment: CDR1 MDHEN and CDR2 SYDVKM. The CDR3 is made up of 15 amino acids. J gave up 4 bases and V 8 bases, and 13 bases lay outside the gene matches. CDR3 DNA: TGTGCCAGCCACGCCTTCGGGGGGGCCGAATACGAGCAGTACTTC. As protein: CASHAFGGAEYEQYF.

The chain links TRBV2 to TRBJ2-7; 12 bases fit TRBD2. The CDR3 has 17 amino acids. J was trimmed by 1 base and V by 10 bases; bases with no gene match: 14. Germline V gene lookup returns CDR1 SNHLY and CDR2 FYNNEI. The CDR3 loop is CATSWASGGAGSYEQYF. The DNA of the CDR3 is TGTGCCACCTCCTGGGCTAGCGGGGGGGCCGGTTCCTACGAGCAGTACTTC.

V usage is TRBV6-6 and J usage is TRBJ1-5; D may be TRBD1 (6 bases). With 4 bases removed from V and 5 bases from J, the gap between germline ends came to 12 bases. Per germline, CDR1 MNHNY and CDR2 SVGAGI (reference sequence). The CDR3 loop spans 14 amino acids. Here the CDR3 reads CASSSDRLDQPQHF. CDR3 sequence (DNA): TGTGCCAGCAGTTCCGACAGGTTAGATCAGCCCCAGCATTTT.

The gene calls are TRBV4-1 and TRBJ2-3; the match to TRBD1 covers 7 bases. With V trimmed by 3 bases and J by 1 base, 7 bases remained unmatched. CDR3 length equals 16 residues. Germline V lookup: CDR1 MGHRA, CDR2 YSYEKL. CDR3 amino acids: CASSQTGQVGTDTQYF. DNA for the CDR3: TGCGCCAGCAGCCAGACCGGACAGGTGGGCACAGATACGCAGTATTTT.

The rearrangement joins TRBV6-5 to TRBJ1-1, with TRBD1 as a possible D gene (5 bases). The CDR3 is 13 amino acids. The V gene's germline CDR1 is MNHEY and CDR2 SVGAGI. V was cut by 1 base and J by 4 bases, with 7 bases left in between. The CDR3 nucleotides are TGTGCCAGCAGTTACTGGCAGGGCACTGAAGCTTTCTTT. Residues: CASSYWQGTEAFF.

This clone was counted a few times. The gene calls are TRBV18 and TRBJ2-2, with D hard to call. Trimming stripped 2 bases from V and 2 bases from J, with 9 bases between. Germline CDR1 is KGHSH and CDR2 is LQKENI. The CDR3 length is 15 residues. The CDR3 DNA is TGTGCCAGCTCACCAGCACAGCTCAACACCGGGGAGCTGTTTTTT. This sequence encodes CASSPAQLNTGELFF.

This clone was observed a single time. The rearrangement links TRBV7-8 to TRBJ2-7, with 8 bases aligning to TRBD1. Germline V gene lookup returns CDR1 SGHVS and CDR2 FQNEAQ. The CDR3 has 18 residues. V lost 4 bases, J lost 0 bases, and 14 bases stayed unmatched. CDR3 protein: CASSSQGAYPQFSYEQYF. In nucleotides, the CDR3 is TGTGCCAGCAGCTCGCAGGGGGCTTATCCCCAATTCTCCTACGAGCAGTACTTC.

V is TRBV6-1 and J is TRBJ1-4, with unresolved D. Germline V lookup: CDR1 MNHNS, CDR2 SASEGT. The V and J ends lost 6 bases and 7 bases respectively, with 12 bases between them. There are 13 residues in the CDR3. Written as DNA, the CDR3 is TGTGCCAGCAGGGGCCTGATCAGTGAAAAACTGTTTTTT. As protein: CASRGLISEKLFF.

The chain uses TRBV30 and TRBJ1-3, with 8 bases matching TRBD1. This CDR3 contains 15 residues. Germline assignment: CDR1 GTSNPN and CDR2 SVGIG (reference sequence). Trimming took 3 bases from V and 4 from J; bases not matched to a gene: 8. The CDR3 protein is CAWRTRTGRGNTIYF. DNA of the CDR3: TGTGCCTGGAGAACCAGGACAGGGCGGGGAAACACCATATATTTT.

The chain recombines TRBV5-1 with TRBJ1-5; tentatively, D is TRBD1 (5 bases). This CDR3 spans 13 amino acids. CDR1 and CDR2 (germline): SGHRS, YFSETQ. V dropped 3 bases and J dropped 5 bases, with 9 bases sitting between them. The CDR3 region is CASSWEGDQPQHF. The CDR3, as DNA: TGCGCCAGCAGCTGGGAAGGGGATCAGCCCCAGCATTTT.

The rearrangement links TRBV7-9 to TRBJ1-4; D might be TRBD1 (5 bases). CDR3 length: 12 residues. Trimming stripped 8 bases from V and 7 bases from J, with 11 bases between. Looked up from germline, CDR1 is SEHNR and CDR2 is FQNEAQ (reference sequence). CDR3 in DNA: TGTGCCAGCGGGATAGGGGCTGAAAAACTGTTTTTT. The encoded protein is CASGIGAEKLFF.

The chain joins TRBV5-1 to TRBJ2-2; D is perhaps TRBD2 (6 bases). Germline V lookup: CDR1 SGHRS, CDR2 YFSETQ. The CDR3 totals 17 residues. V lost 4 bases and J lost 8, with 24 bases in between. The DNA of the CDR3 is TGCGCCAGCAGCCTGAACCGGGACTCAGGAACTAGGGGGGAGCTGTTTTTT. This codes for CASSLNRDSGTRGELFF.

This clone was detected once. The chain employs TRBV5-1 and TRBJ2-7; a weak D match, TRBD2 (5 bases). Trimming took 3 bases from V and 4 from J, leaving 8 bases between them. In germline, CDR1 is SGHRS, CDR2 YFSETQ. The CDR3 length is 12 residues. The CDR3 protein is CASSSTGYEQYF. CDR3 in DNA: TGCGCCAGCAGCTCGACGGGATACGAGCAGTACTTC.

This rearrangement joins TRBV19 to TRBJ1-2, with unresolved D. CDR1 and CDR2 from the germline V gene are LNHDA and SQIVND (reference sequence). This CDR3 is 15 amino acids long. The V gene lost 2 bases and the J gene lost 7 bases, with 17 bases spanning the gap. The CDR3 loop reads CASSIISQKGAGYTF. CDR3 DNA sequence: TGTGCCAGTAGTATAATCAGTCAAAAGGGAGCTGGCTACACCTTC.

The chain has TRBV29-1 and TRBJ2-5; D remains ambiguous. With 3 bases removed from V and 7 bases from J, the gap between germline ends came to 9 bases. CDR3 length equals 11 residues. The germline V gene has CDR1 SQVTM and CDR2 ANQGSEA. The DNA for the CDR3 is TGCAGCGTTGAGCCGGGTCCGACCCAGTACTTC. The encoded protein is CSVEPGPTQYF.

The chain combines TRBV30 with TRBJ2-3; perhaps TRBD1 as D (6 bases). Trimming removed 0 bases from V and 3 bases from J, with 13 bases in between. The CDR3 is made up of 15 amino acids. Germline lookup yields CDR1 GTSNPN and CDR2 SVGIG (reference sequence). Here the CDR3 reads CAWSVRDRITDTQYF. The CDR3 DNA reads TGTGCCTGGAGTGTGAGAGACAGGATAACAGATACGCAGTATTTT.

A single count supports this clone. The chain joins TRBV5-1 to TRBJ2-3; a possible D gene is TRBD1 (5 bases). This CDR3 comprises 14 residues. Trimming left V 3 bases short and J 1 base short, with 9 bases between. Germline assignment: CDR1 SGHRS and CDR2 YFSETQ. CDR3: CASSSTDGTDTQYF. Here the CDR3 DNA reads TGCGCCAGCAGCTCGACAGATGGCACAGATACGCAGTATTTT.

By share, this clone ranks as medium-sized (0.01 to 0.1%). The chain is built from TRBV5-1 and TRBJ1-2; no reliable D call. This CDR3 region has 15 residues. The germline V gene has CDR1 SGHRS and CDR2 YFSETQ. Trimming removed 4 bases from V and 4 bases from J, with 17 bases in between. The DNA for the CDR3 is TGCGCCAGCAGCCTGGAGGCCGGGTTGGGCTATGGCTACACCTTC. It is translated as CASSLEAGLGYGYTF.

The rearrangement joins TRBV5-1 to TRBJ1-1; 10 positions match TRBD1. The V gene's germline CDR1 is SGHRS and CDR2 YFSETQ. The CDR3 length is 13 residues. The ends lost 0 bases at V and 11 bases at J; junction bases unmatched: 4. The CDR3 is CASSLGGTGDAFF. CDR3 bases: TGCGCCAGCAGCTTGGGGGGGACAGGGGATGCTTTCTTT.

The chain recombines TRBV5-6 with TRBJ2-3, with TRBD2 as a possible D gene (6 bases). CDR1 and CDR2 (germline): SGHDT, YYEEEE. V lost 0 bases and J 6 bases, leaving 14 bases between the germline ends. This CDR3 comprises 15 residues. CDR3 sequence reads: CASSLVGTPTDTQYF. The CDR3 nucleotides read TGTGCCAGCAGCTTGGTGGGGACTCCCACGGATACGCAGTATTTT. Combining the CDR3 with reference TRBV5-6 and TRBJ2-3 gives the whole variable domain DAGVTQSPTHLIKTRGQQVTLRCSPKSGHDTVSWYQQALGQGPQFIFQYYEEEERQRGNFPDRFSGHQFPNYSSELNVNALLLGDSALYLCASSLVGTPTDTQYFGPGTRLTVL.

This chain links TRBV29-1 with TRBJ1-2, with a tentative D call TRBD1 (5 bases). With 8 bases removed from V and 8 bases from J, the gap between germline ends came to 15 bases. The CDR3 consists of 11 residues. Germline V gene sequence: CDR1 SQVTM, CDR2 ANQGSEA. For the CDR3, the DNA is TGCAGCATTCAAACTGGACACGGCTACACCTTC. This translates into CSIQTGHGYTF.

Here the CDR3 DNA reads TGCGCCAGCAAATTGGAAGGGGGACGTTATGAAAAACTGTTTTTT. Translated: CASKLEGGRYEKLFF. The V and J genes are TRBV5-1 and TRBJ1-4; a weak D match, TRBD1 (6 bases). This CDR3 is built from 15 residues. Trimming took 6 bases from V and 6 from J, leaving 18 bases between them. Germline V gene lookup returns CDR1 SGHRS and CDR2 YFSETQ. The whole variable domain, remainder taken from reference TRBV5-1 and TRBJ1-4, is KAGVTQTPRYLIKTRGQQVTLSCSPISGHRSVSWYQQTPGQGLQFLFEYFSETQRNKGNFPGRFSGRQFSNSRSEMNVSTLELGDSALYLCASKLEGGRYEKLFFGSGTQLSVL.

The rearrangement joins TRBV5-6 to TRBJ2-3; 9 positions agree with TRBD1. The germline V gene encodes CDR1 SGHDT and CDR2 YYEEEE. This CDR3 has 15 amino acids. J was trimmed by 6 bases and V by 5 bases; bases with no gene match: 10. The DNA of the CDR3 is TGTGCCAGCAGAAAAGCCGGGACAGGGCCTGATACGCAGTATTTT. Its protein is CASRKAGTGPDTQYF.

This clone was observed once. The V gene is TRBV6-1, the J gene TRBJ2-3; 9 bases match TRBD1. The V gene's germline CDR1 is MNHNS and CDR2 SASEGT. Germline trimming cut 3 bases from V and 7 bases from J; bases unmatched to any gene: 8. The CDR3 consists of 15 residues. The chain's CDR3 is CASSDEQGAGYTQYF. Written as DNA, the CDR3 is TGTGCCAGCAGTGATGAACAGGGGGCGGGATATACGCAGTATTTT.

The chain has TRBV5-5 and TRBJ1-1, with D unresolved. The V end lost 5 bases, the J end lost 7 bases, and 12 bases lay between the germline ends. CDR1 and CDR2 (germline): SGHKS, YYEKEE (reference sequence). This CDR3 has 12 residues. The CDR3 nucleotides read TGTGCCAGCAGGGGAGCTCGACTTGAAGCTTTCTTT. Translating it yields CASRGARLEAFF.

V usage is TRBV7-8 and J usage is TRBJ2-7; 11 bases line up with TRBD2. The CDR3 totals 14 residues. Germline V gene data show CDR1 as SGHVS and CDR2 as FQNEAQ. Losses at the gene ends were 7 bases for V and 6 bases for J; bases not matched to a gene: 8. CDR3 residues: CASTKGTSGFEQYF. The CDR3 DNA reads as TGTGCCAGCACCAAGGGGACTAGCGGATTCGAGCAGTACTTC.